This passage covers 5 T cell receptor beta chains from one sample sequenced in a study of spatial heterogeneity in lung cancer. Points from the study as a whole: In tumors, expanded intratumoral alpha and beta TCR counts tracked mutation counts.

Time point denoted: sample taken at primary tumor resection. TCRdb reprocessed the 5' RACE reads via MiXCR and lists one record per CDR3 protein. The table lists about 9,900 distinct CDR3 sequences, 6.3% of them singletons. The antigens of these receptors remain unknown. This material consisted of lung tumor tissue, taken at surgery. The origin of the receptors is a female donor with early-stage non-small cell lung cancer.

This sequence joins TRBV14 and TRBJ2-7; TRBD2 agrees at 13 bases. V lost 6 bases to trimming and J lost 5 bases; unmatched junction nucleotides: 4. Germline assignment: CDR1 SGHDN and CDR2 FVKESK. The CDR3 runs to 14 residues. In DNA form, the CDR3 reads TGTGCCAGCAGACTAGCGGGAGGGCCCCACGAGCAGTACTTC. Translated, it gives CASRLAGGPHEQYF.

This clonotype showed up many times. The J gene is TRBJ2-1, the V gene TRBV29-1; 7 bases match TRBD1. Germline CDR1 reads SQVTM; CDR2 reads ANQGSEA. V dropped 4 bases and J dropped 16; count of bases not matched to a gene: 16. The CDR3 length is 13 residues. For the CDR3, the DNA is TGCAGCGTTGTAGGGGACAGTTGGGGGATGCTTTTCTTC. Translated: CSVVGDSWGMLFF.

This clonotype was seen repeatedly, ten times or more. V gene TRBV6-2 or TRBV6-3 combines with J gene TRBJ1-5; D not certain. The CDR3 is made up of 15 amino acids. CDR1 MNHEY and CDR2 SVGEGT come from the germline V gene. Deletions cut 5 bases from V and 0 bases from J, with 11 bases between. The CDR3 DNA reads TGTGCCAGCAGTGAGACGGGTTATAGCAATCAGCCCCAGCATTTT. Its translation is CASSETGYSNQPQHF.

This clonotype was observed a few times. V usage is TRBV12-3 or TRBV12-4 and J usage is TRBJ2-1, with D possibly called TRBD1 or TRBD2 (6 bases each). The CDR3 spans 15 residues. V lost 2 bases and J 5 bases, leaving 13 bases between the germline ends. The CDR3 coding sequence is TGTGCCAGCAGTTTAAGGGGGGCCAGTGACAATGAGCAGTTCTTC. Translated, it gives CASSLRGASDNEQFF.

CDR3 DNA sequence: TGCGCCAGCAGCCAAGCGAGCACAGAGGGCACTGAAGCTTTCTTT. This encodes CASSQASTEGTEAFF. This sequence joins TRBV4-3 and TRBJ1-1; D unresolved. The CDR3 length is 15 residues. Per the germline V gene, CDR1 is LGHNA and CDR2 is YSLEER. The V end was cut by 1 base, the J end by 4 bases, with 13 bases between.